The sequence of this T cell receptor (beta chain) was determined in a study of blood T cell repertoires in COVID-19. This CDR3 comprises 14 residues. The V segment lost 1 base and the J segment 3 bases; nucleotides outside the gene matches: 2. The germline CDR1 and CDR2 sequences are MNHEY and SVGAGI. TCRdb's copy holds only in-frame clones and misses some; the assay was immunoSEQ multiplex PCR. The data show just under 350,000 clones, with around 91% seen just once and roughly 3.3% held by the top ten. This clonotype originated in a woman younger than 30 who had recovered from COVID-19. This chain links TRBV6-5 with TRBJ1-1; 7 positions match TRBD1. What was sequenced was peripheral blood. CDR3 bases: TGTGCCAGCAGTTACTACAGGGGCGACACTGAAGCTTTCTTT. Translation: CASSYYRGDTEAFF.